The 14 T cell receptor beta chains below come from one sample, sequenced in a study of ipilimumab plus nivolumab after autologous stem cell transplantation (dated by TCRdb to about 2021). Library prep was done by the immunoSEQ multiplex PCR assay. Imported from immuneACCESS, the table was reduced by TCRdb to in-frame sequences with V and J called. These copies leave out some clones; in studies compared against another copy, an unresolved V gene accounts for under half, and the cause of the remainder is not known. This sample gives approximately 80,000 clones in total; more than 80% of them show up just once. The top ten clones comprise 2% to 2.5% of the sample. The sample in question was PBMCs, obtained in a trial of ipilimumab plus nivolumab as post-transplant consolidation. The receptors here all came from a male donor with diffuse large B-cell lymphoma.

The DNA for the CDR3 is TGTGCCAGCAAAGGGACCGGCAATCAGCCCCAGCATTTT. It is translated as CASKGTGNQPQHF. This chain links TRBV27 with TRBJ1-5; D might be TRBD1 (5 bases). V dropped 7 bases and J dropped 2 bases, with 9 bases sitting between them. Per germline, CDR1 MNHEY and CDR2 SMNVEV (reference sequence). This CDR3 is built from 13 residues.

This clone was seen a handful of times. This rearrangement joins TRBV27 to TRBJ1-1; no firm D call. Looked up from germline, CDR1 is MNHEY and CDR2 is SMNVEV (reference sequence). The CDR3 is made up of 14 amino acids. The V end lost 7 bases, the J end lost 0 bases, and 12 bases lay between the germline ends. This CDR3 reads CASTRYGLNTEAFF. The CDR3 nucleotides are TGTGCCAGCACCCGATACGGGTTGAACACTGAAGCTTTCTTT.

V and J are TRBV5-4 and TRBJ1-2, with 7 bases identical to TRBD1. Per germline, CDR1 SGHNT and CDR2 YYREEE (reference sequence). V shed 1 base and J 4 bases; nucleotides not matched to a gene: 7. The CDR3 is made up of 15 amino acids. The CDR3 DNA follows: TGTGCCAGCAGCTTGCGGGCAGGGGGAGGCTATGGCTACACCTTC. Protein: CASSLRAGGGYGYTF. The variable domain in full, completed from reference TRBV5-4 and TRBJ1-2, reads ETGVTQSPTHLIKTRGQQVTLRCSSQSGHNTVSWYQQALGQGPQFIFQYYREEENGRGNFPPRFSGLQFPNYSSELNVNALELDDSALYLCASSLRAGGGYGYTFGSGTRLTVV.

The CDR3 coding sequence is TGTGCCAGCAGCGTAGCTGAAACGCAGTATTTT. Its translation is CASSVAETQYF. V and J are TRBV9 and TRBJ2-3; D gene unclear. The germline V and J ends were trimmed by 0 bases and 9 bases, with 5 bases remaining between them. Germline CDR1 is SGDLS and CDR2 is YYNGEE. The CDR3 loop spans 11 amino acids.

The V and J genes are TRBV4-1 and TRBJ2-1, with D possibly TRBD2 on 5 matching bases. Trimming cost V 1 base and J 9 bases, with 13 bases left between them. The CDR3 sequence is 14 residues long. The germline V gene encodes CDR1 MGHRA and CDR2 YSYEKL. For the CDR3, the DNA is TGCGCCAGCAGCCAAGCACCCGAGACTACTGAGCAGTTCTTC. It translates to CASSQAPETTEQFF.

This chain joins TRBV19 and TRBJ1-1, with D tentatively TRBD1 (5 bases). Germline V gene sequence: CDR1 LNHDA, CDR2 SQIVND (reference sequence). This CDR3 is 15 amino acids long. V lost 4 bases and J lost 6, with 18 bases in between. The CDR3 nucleotides are TGTGCCAGTAGTAAAGGGGTCGGGGGGGACCCTGAAGCTTTCTTT. Protein: CASSKGVGGDPEAFF.

The gene calls are TRBV18 and TRBJ1-4, with TRBD1 matching 7 bases. Germline CDR1 KGHSH, CDR2 LQKENI. This CDR3 contains 17 residues. V shed 0 bases, J shed 7 bases, and the junction held 11 bases outside the gene matches. DNA of the CDR3: TGTGCCAGCTCACCACCGGGCACGACCAGGGGGTCTGAAAAACTGTTTTTT. It encodes CASSPPGTTRGSEKLFF.

This clone has just one count. CDR3 DNA sequence: TGTGCCAGCAGCCCACCTCTAGCGGGGGGGCCAAATACGCAGTATTTT. Translated, it gives CASSPPLAGGPNTQYF. J is TRBJ2-3 and V is TRBV7-8; 12 bases agree with TRBD2. CDR1 and CDR2 (germline): SGHVS, FQNEAQ. J gave up 7 bases and V 5 bases, and 10 bases lay outside the gene matches. The CDR3 has 16 amino acids.

The genes are TRBV13 and TRBJ2-7, with TRBD2 matching 9 bases. The germline gives CDR1 PRHDT, CDR2 FYEKMQ (reference sequence). The CDR3 covers 14 residues. The V gene end was trimmed by 8 bases and the J gene end by 4 bases; junction bases not matched to a gene: 9. The CDR3 DNA reads as TGTGCCAGCCGCCAGCGGGGGGCAGGATACGAGCAGTACTTC. Translation: CASRQRGAGYEQYF.

The chain links TRBV28 to TRBJ2-2; 7 nucleotides agree with TRBD2. This CDR3 region has 14 residues. The J segment lost 5 bases and the V segment lost 10 bases, leaving 10 bases of the junction unmatched. In germline, CDR1 is MDHEN, CDR2 SYDVKM. CDR3 protein: CATTPGGVTGELFF. CDR3 coding DNA: TGTGCCACCACCCCGGGAGGCGTGACCGGGGAGCTGTTTTTT.

This chain connects TRBV5-8 to TRBJ2-2; possibly TRBD2 for D (5 bases). V was clipped by 1 base and J by 1 base, with 11 bases between them. The CDR3 length is 16 residues. CDR1 is SGHTS, CDR2 YDEGEE, per germline. In DNA, the CDR3 is TGTGCCAGCAGCTTGAACCGGGGTGGGAACACCGGGGAGCTGTTTTTT. Amino acids: CASSLNRGGNTGELFF.

The chain links TRBV14 to TRBJ2-1; tentative D call: TRBD1 (7 bases). The V and J ends lost 1 base and 7 bases respectively, with 20 bases between them. The V gene's germline CDR1 is SGHDN and CDR2 FVKESK. This CDR3 has 17 amino acids. CDR3: CASSQGREIGGGNEQFF. The CDR3 DNA follows: TGTGCCAGCAGCCAAGGGAGGGAGATAGGGGGCGGAAATGAGCAGTTCTTC.

This rearrangement joins TRBV7-2 to TRBJ2-1, with D perhaps matching TRBD2 (5 bases). Deletions cut 5 bases from V and 11 bases from J, with 25 bases between. Germline-derived CDR1 and CDR2 are SGHTA and FQGNSA. The CDR3 has 16 residues. CDR3 sequence: CASSIDSGNIGGKQFF. The CDR3 DNA follows: TGTGCCAGCAGCATAGACTCTGGGAATATTGGAGGAAAGCAGTTCTTC. The entire variable domain, with the rest obtained from reference TRBV7-2 and TRBJ2-1, is as follows: GAGVSQSPSNKVTEKGKDVELRCDPISGHTALYWYRQSLGQGLEFLIYFQGNSAPDKSGLPSDRFSAERTGGSVSTLTIQRTQQEDSAVYLCASSIDSGNIGGKQFFGPGTRLTVL.

This clone was counted between two and nine times. The chain employs TRBV16 and TRBJ1-6; the D gene is possibly TRBD1 (6 bases). The CDR3 has 13 amino acids. Looked up from germline, CDR1 is KGHSY and CDR2 is FQNENV. The V gene lost 4 bases and the J gene lost 8 bases, with 9 bases spanning the gap. The CDR3 protein is CASSLWTDSPLHF. In DNA, the CDR3 is TGTGCCAGCAGCCTATGGACAGATTCACCCCTCCACTTT.